These 5 T cell receptor beta chains were sequenced from one sample in a study of CD8 T cells in ankylosing spondylitis. Study observations and caveats: A TCR beta motif of fewer than 10 highly homologous variants seemed to mark ankylosing spondylitis blood.

MiXCR, run by TCRdb on the 5' RACE reads, gives a single entry per CDR3 protein. The data contain under 550,000 distinct CDR3 sequences, about 25% of them singletons. Their cognate antigens are unknown. The source material was blood, either unsorted or a sorted T cell fraction (not recorded which). These receptors were obtained from a male donor with ankylosing spondylitis.

This sequence joins TRBV3-1 and TRBJ1-4; possibly TRBD1 for D (6 bases). V was pared by 4 bases and J by 10 bases, with 16 bases between. The germline gives CDR1 LGHDT, CDR2 YNNKEL (reference sequence). The CDR3 has 14 amino acids. CDR3 in amino acids: CASSPLWLGGKLFF. The DNA of the CDR3 is TGTGCCAGCAGCCCCCTCTGGTTAGGGGGAAAACTGTTTTTT.

This clonotype was seen a few times. The V call is TRBV20-1, the J call TRBJ2-1; TRBD2 aligns across 7 bases. This CDR3 has 16 residues. With V trimmed by 0 bases and J by 2 bases, 7 bases remained unmatched. CDR1 and CDR2 (germline): DFQATT, SNEGSKA (reference sequence). The CDR3 protein is CSARDQLAQTYNEQFF. The CDR3 DNA reads as TGCAGTGCTAGAGATCAACTAGCGCAGACCTACAATGAGCAGTTCTTC.

The V call is TRBV20-1, the J call TRBJ1-2; D perhaps matches TRBD1 (5 bases). The germline CDR1 and CDR2 sequences are DFQATT and SNEGSKA (reference sequence). This CDR3 contains 12 residues. The V end was cut by 6 bases, the J end by 7 bases, with 15 bases between. The CDR3 is CSAGTGELGYTF. Written as DNA, the CDR3 is TGCAGTGCAGGAACAGGAGAACTTGGCTACACCTTC.

V is TRBV5-1 and J is TRBJ1-5; maybe TRBD1 (5 bases). V gave up 2 bases and J gave up 2 bases, with 17 bases separating them. Germline-derived CDR1 and CDR2 are SGHRS and YFSETQ. CDR3 length: 17 residues. The CDR3 loop is CASSLDGAEDGNQPQHF. The CDR3 DNA sequence: TGCGCCAGCAGCTTAGACGGGGCCGAGGATGGCAATCAGCCCCAGCATTTT.

The chain joins TRBV29-1 to TRBJ1-5; maybe TRBD1 (6 bases). Germline V gene sequence: CDR1 SQVTM, CDR2 ANQGSEA. The CDR3 is 12 amino acids. V was clipped by 7 bases and J by 6 bases, with 13 bases between them. The DNA for the CDR3 is TGCAGCGCCGGGGGAGGGGGTCAGCCCCAGCATTTT. It codes for CSAGGGGQPQHF.